This T cell receptor beta chain was profiled in a study of T cell responses to AZD1222 COVID-19 vaccine. About the study: Second doses that came at about 4 or about 12 weeks were put together.

This clone was recorded only once. Its antigen is currently unknown. Study observations and caveats: Close to half of all spike-specific TCRs reportedly target regions of the variants that are unmutated. Baseline seropositives among AZD1222 recipients totaled only 5 to 7.

The repertoire was sequenced with immunoSEQ multiplex PCR; TCRdb's copy has only in-frame clones and lacks some. The repertoire holds some 150,000 clones, with roughly 90% as singletons. The CDR3 runs 15 residues. Trimming removed 3 bases at V and 9 bases at J, with 18 bases between. CDR1 and CDR2 (germline): SGHNT, YENEEA. The clonotype originates from an adult in good health. This specimen consisted of peripheral blood, obtained on day 0 of AZD1222 vaccination. The V gene is TRBV11-3, the J gene TRBJ2-1; the D gene could be TRBD1 or TRBD2 (6 bases each). Written as DNA, the CDR3 is TGTGCCAGCAGCTTGCAGGGGTCGGGAGCCGGTGAGCAGTTCTTC. Translation: CASSLQGSGAGEQFF.